The 2 T cell receptor beta chains in this list originate from one sample, sequenced in a study of shared clonotypes between healthy human individuals. Positive CCR7 selection of CD45RO-negative cells yielded the naive CD8 cells, and terminally differentiated effector memory CD45RA+ cells were excluded. Clones were read by immunoSEQ multiplex PCR, and TCRdb kept only the in-frame ones, dropping some. The sample yields about 820,000 clones, more than 85% seen once. The specimen was naive CD8+ T cells sorted from blood. All receptors come from a man aged 25-45 years in good health.

The genes are TRBV10-2 and TRBJ2-1; 9 nucleotides match TRBD2. V was pared by 5 bases and J by 4 bases, with 3 bases of the junction left unmatched. This CDR3 has 14 residues. The germline V gene encodes CDR1 WSHSY and CDR2 SAAADI. DNA of the CDR3: TGCGCCAGCAGTTTAGCGGGAGAGTACAATGAGCAGTTCTTC. Residues: CASSLAGEYNEQFF.

This chain links TRBV21-1 with TRBJ2-3. TRBV21-1 is termed a pseudogene. The CDR3 length is 17 residues. CDR3 in amino acids: CASSKVGPRPSTDTQYF. For the CDR3, the DNA is TGTGCCAGCAGCAAAGTGGGACCCCGACCCTCCACAGATACGCAGTATTTT.